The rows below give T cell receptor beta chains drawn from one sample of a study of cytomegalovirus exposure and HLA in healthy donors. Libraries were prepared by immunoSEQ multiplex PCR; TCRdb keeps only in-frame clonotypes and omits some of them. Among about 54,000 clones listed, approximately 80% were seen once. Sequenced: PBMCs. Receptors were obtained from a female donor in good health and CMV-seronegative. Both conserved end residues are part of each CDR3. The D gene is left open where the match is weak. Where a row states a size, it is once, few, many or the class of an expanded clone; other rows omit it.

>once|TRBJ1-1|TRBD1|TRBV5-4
CASSPRDSTEAFF
TGTGCCAGCAGCCCACGGGACAGTACTGAAGCTTTCTTT
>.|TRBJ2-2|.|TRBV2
CASRGAFGELFF
TGTGCCAGCAGGGGGGCATTCGGGGAGCTGTTTTTT
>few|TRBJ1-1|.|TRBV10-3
CAISHGQGTFF
TGTGCCATCAGCCATGGACAAGGGACTTTCTTT
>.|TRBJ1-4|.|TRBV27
CASSSYLTTNEKLFF
TGTGCCAGCAGTTCCTACCTTACAACTAATGAAAAACTGTTTTTT
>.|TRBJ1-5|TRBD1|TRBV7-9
CASSPGTGYNQPQHF
TGTGCCAGCAGTCCAGGGACAGGGTACAATCAGCCCCAGCATTTT
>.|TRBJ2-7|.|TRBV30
CAWSRVGATSNYEQYF
TGTGCCTGGAGTCGGGTGGGGGCCACCTCCAACTACGAGCAGTACTTC
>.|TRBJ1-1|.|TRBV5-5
CASRRDTLNTEAFF
TGTGCCAGCAGACGTGACACCTTGAACACTGAAGCTTTCTTT
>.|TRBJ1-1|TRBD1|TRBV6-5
CASRPLTGGETEAFF
TGTGCCAGCAGACCTCTTACAGGGGGCGAGACTGAAGCTTTCTTT
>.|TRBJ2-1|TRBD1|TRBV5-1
CASSIQTGGSNEQFF
TGCGCCAGCAGCATCCAGACAGGGGGCTCTAATGAGCAGTTCTTC
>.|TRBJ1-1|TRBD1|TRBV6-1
CASTTLRTGNTEAFF
TGTGCCAGCACCACCCTAAGGACAGGGAACACCGAAGCTTTCTTT
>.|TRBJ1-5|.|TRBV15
CATSGPASNQPQHF
TGTGCCACCAGCGGGCCCGCTAGCAATCAGCCCCAGCATTTT
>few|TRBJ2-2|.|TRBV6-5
CASSYWQTNTGELFF
TGTGCCAGCAGTTACTGGCAGACTAACACCGGGGAGCTGTTTTTT
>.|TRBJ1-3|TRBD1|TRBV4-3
CASSQELQGVENTIYF
TGCGCCAGCAGCCAAGAATTGCAGGGGGTGGAAAACACCATATATTTT
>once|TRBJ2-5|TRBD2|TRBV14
CASSKGSTSGGVKTQYF
TGTGCCAGCAGCAAGGGATCGACTAGCGGGGGAGTTAAGACCCAGTACTTC
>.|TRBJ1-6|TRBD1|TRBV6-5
CASNPGQDNSPLHF
TGTGCCAGCAACCCAGGACAGGATAATTCACCCCTCCACTTT
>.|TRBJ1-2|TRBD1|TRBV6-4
CASSAGTGDGYTF
TGTGCCAGCAGCGCCGGGACAGGGGATGGCTACACCTTC
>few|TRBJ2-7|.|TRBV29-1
CSVGQSYEQYF
TGCAGCGTTGGGCAGTCCTACGAGCAGTACTTC
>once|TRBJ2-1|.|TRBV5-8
CASSLVREQFF
TGTGCCAGCAGCTTGGTTCGGGAGCAGTTCTTC
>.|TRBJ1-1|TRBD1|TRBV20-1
CSALRDSLGFF
TGCAGTGCGCTGCGGGACAGCCTAGGATTCTTT
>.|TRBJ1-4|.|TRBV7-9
CASSLEQGKNEKLFF
TGTGCCAGCAGCTTAGAGCAGGGGAAGAATGAAAAACTGTTTTTT
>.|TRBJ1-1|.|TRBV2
CASREQVNTEAFF
TGTGCCAGCAGGGAACAGGTAAACACTGAAGCTTTCTTT
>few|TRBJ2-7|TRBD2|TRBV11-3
CASSPSGESSYEQYF
TGTGCCAGCAGTCCGAGCGGGGAGAGCTCCTACGAGCAGTACTTC
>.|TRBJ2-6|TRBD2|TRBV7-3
CASSLAGGRSGANVLTF
TGTGCCAGCAGCCTAGCGGGGGGACGCTCTGGGGCCAACGTCCTGACTTTC
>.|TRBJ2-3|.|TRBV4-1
CASSYPDSSRVSTQYF
TGCGCCAGCAGCTACCCGGACAGTAGTAGGGTTAGTACGCAGTATTTT
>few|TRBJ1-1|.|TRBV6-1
CASSELAYTEAFF
TGTGCCAGCAGTGAACTGGCATACACTGAAGCTTTCTTT
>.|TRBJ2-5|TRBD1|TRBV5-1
CASSLAQANRGETQYF
TGCGCCAGCAGCTTGGCCCAAGCTAACAGGGGTGAGACCCAGTACTTC
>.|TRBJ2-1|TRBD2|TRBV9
CASSAYGTSGGEQFF
TGTGCCAGCAGCGCCTATGGGACTAGCGGGGGTGAGCAGTTCTTC
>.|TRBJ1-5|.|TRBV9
CASSPGERPGQPQHF
TGTGCCAGCAGCCCAGGGGAGCGGCCGGGACAGCCCCAGCATTTT
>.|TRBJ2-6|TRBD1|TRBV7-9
CASSLSPGQLGANVLTF
TGTGCCAGCAGCTTAAGCCCGGGACAGCTAGGGGCCAACGTCCTGACTTTC
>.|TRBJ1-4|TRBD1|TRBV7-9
CASSLEGAGGNEKLFF
TGTGCCAGCAGCTTAGAAGGGGCAGGGGGGAATGAAAAACTGTTTTTT
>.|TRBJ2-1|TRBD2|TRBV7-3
CASSPGTSGGRNEQFF
TGTGCCAGCAGCCCCGGGACTAGCGGGGGGAGGAATGAGCAGTTCTTC
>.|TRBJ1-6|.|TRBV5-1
CASSLDRNSPLHF
TGCGCCAGCAGCTTGGACAGGAATTCACCCCTCCACTTT
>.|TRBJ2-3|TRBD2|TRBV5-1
CASSLGASGGKDTQYF
TGCGCCAGCAGCTTGGGAGCTAGCGGGGGAAAAGATACGCAGTATTTT